This record concerns one TCR beta chain sequence. What antigen it recognizes has not been identified. Qualities for individual bases were not recorded, and no much larger clone is one base off. The cohort was made up of hundreds of healthy bone marrow donors. At the time of sampling, all cohort members were nominally healthy, though unrecorded immune exposures were likely present. The donor tested CMV seropositive, placing the donor among the 250 to 350 seropositive members of the cohort. A peripheral blood sample was collected from each donor, and TCR beta sequencing was performed on peripheral blood mononuclear cells. The Qiagen DNeasy Blood Extraction Kit was used to extract genomic DNA from the blood cell samples. The entry originates in a study of cytomegalovirus exposure and HLA in healthy donors (dated 2017 in TCRdb). The study in broad terms: In an earlier analysis of several hundred of the donors, 250 to 300 Gb of sequence data and some 120 million unique TCR beta sequences from about 190 million T cells were reported. In addition to the first cohort of about 650 subjects, a separate validation cohort of 130 or so different subjects was used. The study aimed to test whether cataloging public T cell receptors could reveal signatures of past pathogen exposure. Among the roughly 400 genotyped donors, approximately 76% belonged to the genetic ancestry cluster associated with self-reported Caucasian donors. Every discovery cohort repertoire had been produced on one sequencing platform. The number of typed donors differed by locus: about 620-640 for A, B, C, DRB1 and DQB1; approximately 520 for DQA1; roughly 600 for DPA1; and about 450 for DPB1. Across roughly 420 genotyped donors of the cohort, an average of about 240,000 unique TCR beta nucleotide sequences per donor were sequenced, and roughly 18% of those sequences were non-productive. HLA typing included class I and class II loci at four-digit resolution. A later analysis re-analyzed previously published TCR beta repertoires from 666 donors and added high-resolution HLA genotyping to study TCR occurrence patterns. A later genetic analysis used genome-wide SNP genotypes for about 55% of the 666 donors, treating that subset as a discovery cohort. Alongside the repertoire data, information on donor age, sex, ethnicity and CMV serostatus was compiled. Because of strong linkage in the cohort, roughly five DR-DQ haplotypes were treated as single units for association and clustering. In the later analysis, no new phenotypic data were used to find candidate immune exposures; instead, reliance was placed on TCR beta sequences and their occurrence across donors. Using immunosequencing, the study profiled T cell repertoires from 500 to 800 subjects and related those repertoires to cytomegalovirus serostatus. About 320 gigabases of sequencing data and approximately 85 million unique TCR sequences were included in an early release covering over 600 HLA-typed donors. An earlier analysis of around 640 of the donors used high-throughput TCR beta sequencing to judge whether each TCR beta V gene segment behaved as functional or pseudogenic. To predict cytomegalovirus infection status, the study brought together high-throughput TCR immunosequencing, statistical association of individual TCRs with disease status, and machine learning.

What the research found in general, with its limitations: Assigning TCR associations to individual alleles was difficult when HLA alleles, especially DR and DQ, strongly co-occurred. In an earlier analysis of some 500 of the donors, most TCR beta V segments were observed in productive rearrangements about 87% or about 30% of the time, broadly matching IMGT annotations. Because counts were too low, approximately 18 rarely observed V segments, including chromosome 9 orphons, were excluded from the earlier analysis of 587 of the donors. Some IMGT-functional V segments, including TRBV6-2 and TRBV6-3, could not be told apart with the 87-base-pair reads, so those segments were excluded. This cohort had only TCR beta chains sequenced, and the lack of alpha or paired-chain data limited which features could be detected. A group of highly shared sequence variants was considered likely to be a technical artifact of the sequencing pipeline. A further reported finding was that TCR beta sequences accurately predicted the HLA-A and HLA-B alleles for most subjects in the first cohort. For the cohort, immune exposure information was limited to CMV serostatus. Across donors, most TCR sequences were observed very rarely, whereas some public TCRs were present in many individuals. In a later analysis, HLA-associated TCR beta chains showed more clonal expansion and lower generation probabilities than non-associated chains that were equally common. Compared with the roughly 670-donor mean, donors in an Asian-associated ancestry cluster had fewer N-insertions in productive TCRs, according to a later genetic analysis. In a later analysis, TCR association rates were found to vary across HLA loci, with the most associated TCRs seen for DRB1 alleles and the fewest for HLA-C alleles. Linkage disequilibrium might explain the correlated functional status among segregating V segments, but an unknown experimental factor could not be ruled out. A later genetic analysis associated a missense DCLRE1C variant with V-gene and J-gene trimming of TCR beta chains, and an independent cohort replicated the association. Specific HLA alleles were associated with 15,000 to 20,000 TCR beta sequences at a false discovery rate of 0.05 in a later analysis. In vitro tests confirmed that a few of the cytomegalovirus-associated TCR beta chains recognize cytomegalovirus antigens. Several of the top co-occurrence clusters appeared to be linked to parvovirus B19, influenza, CMV and Epstein-Barr virus, according to a later analysis. Because some donors lacked HLA typing at each locus, the association tests relied only on the typed subset. The presence/absence analyses assumed that sequencing depth was roughly uniform across donors, and that assumption may not be true. The classifier was reported to diagnose cytomegalovirus status with high specificity and sensitivity in both the original cohort and the validation cohort. In a later analysis, most CMV-associated TCR beta chains were found to appear HLA-restricted, with HLA associations seemingly driven largely by CMV exposure. The study gave a list of about 150 TCR beta chains associated with cytomegalovirus. The authors suggested that the approach could potentially be extended to other disease states and immunological phenotypes.

Libraries were constructed by the immunoSEQ multiplex PCR assay. For the multiplex PCR, a mixture combining 60 forward primers for TCR Vbeta segments and 13 reverse primers for TCR Jbeta segments was used. The CDR3 region of rearranged TCR beta genes was amplified from genomic DNA by a multiplex PCR assay. On the Illumina HiSeq System, the amplified TCR beta libraries were sequenced as 87-base-pair reads. On the authors' methods: In a later analysis, some 80 million unique TCR beta chains were counted across the approximately 620 repertoires, and roughly 9.9 million of these chains were shared by at least two donors. Raw reads were error-corrected and collapsed into unique sequences by a nearest-neighbor algorithm in which closely related sequences were merged to remove PCR and sequencing errors. CDR3 sequences were aligned to IMGT reference sequences to assign V, D and J gene segments. For a sequence to be retained, a match of at least six nucleotides was required to both a V gene segment and a J gene segment. A rearrangement counted as productive if the CDR3 had no stop codons and remained in frame with V and J, and every other rearrangement counted as non-productive. CDR3 was defined by IMGT convention, running from the second conserved V-encoded cysteine to the conserved J-encoded phenylalanine. In an earlier analysis of around 570 of the donors, sequences lacking an unambiguous match to a single V gene segment were excluded. In an earlier analysis of approximately 610 of the donors, V segments were called functional above 56.7% productive rearrangements and were called segregating when the between-donor standard deviation exceeded 5%. To diagnose cytomegalovirus status from the catalog of TCR beta chain sequences, a statistical classification framework was built. V and J gene assignment, in a later analysis, came from comparing TCR nucleotide sequences with IMGT/GENE-DB human TR gene sequences. The TCRdist pipeline was used in a later analysis to assign CDR3 sequences and most-parsimonious VDJ recombination scenarios. In a later analysis, each TCR beta chain was defined by its CDR3 amino acid sequence together with its V-gene family, and reads lacking a unique V-gene family were excluded. To address suspected cross-contamination and a sequencing artifact, a later analysis removed a few hundred highly shared, low-generation-probability nucleotide sequences. In a later analysis, a clonal expansion index was calculated for each public chain from normalized within-repertoire ranks of inferred template counts. Generation probabilities in a later analysis came from a VDJ recombination model fitted to out-of-frame rearrangements, and those results were checked against IGoR. Hypergeometric tests were used in a later analysis to score TCR-TCR, TCR-HLA and TCR-CMV co-occurrence, with a repertoire-size bias correction applied to the TCR pairs. False discovery rates were estimated in a later analysis by permuting HLA or CMV assignments 20 times. In a later analysis, co-occurring TCRs were grouped using DBSCAN, with TCRdist sequence similarity added in when clustering inside HLA-allele-positive subsets. Repertoires with fewer than 30,000 or more than 120,000 public chains, plus five repertoires with anomalous nucleotide sharing, were excluded from co-occurrence clustering. What TCRdb holds here is the immuneACCESS table cut down to in-frame rearrangements. Part of the clones is not present; checked against another copy, under half of the missing clones reflect an unresolved V gene, and the others are unexplained. That table furnishes V, J and clone size, whereas the DNA furnished D and trimming. Recorded for this sample are around 160,000 clones; over 75% of them occurred a single time. The ten largest clones capture approximately 8.5% of the sample.

From a lookup of the germline V gene, CDR1 and CDR2 are SQVTM and ANQGSEA. Between the V and J ends, shortened by 7 bases and 1 base respectively, the junction contains 11 bases. The CDR3 starts with the cysteine, ends with the phenylalanine, and has 14 residues. Only CDR3 DNA remains: 42 bases, in frame from the first base. The chain is made from TRBV29-1 and TRBJ2-6; TRBD1 is a weak D gene call, 6 bases matching. The sequenced material came from PBMCs. The source of this sequence is a man aged 18 to 30 in good health and CMV-seropositive. CDR3 protein: CSAAGVSGANVLTF. At the DNA level, the sequence is TGCAGCGCGGCAGGGGTTTCTGGGGCCAACGTCCTGACTTTC.